A selection of T cell receptor beta chains follows, all from one sample in a study of cytomegalovirus exposure and HLA in healthy donors. Repertoires were generated with immunoSEQ multiplex PCR, while TCRdb's copy carries only in-frame clones and drops some. The sample lists 180,000 or so clones; 80% were seen once. Sequenced sample: PBMCs. The receptors shown here come from a girl between 10 and 17 years old in good health and CMV-seropositive. The CDR3 runs from the conserved cysteine through the conserved F or W. Not every row has a clone size; where given, it reads once, few, many or a size class.

V	size	J	CDR3
TRBV6-5	.	TRBJ1-2	CASSYLSRGNGYTF
TRBV6-5	.	TRBJ1-5	CASRDRVNQPQHF
TRBV5-5	.	TRBJ1-5	CASSPGQGGLEPQHF
TRBV27	.	TRBJ1-2	CASRLTGGTNYGYTF
TRBV19	.	TRBJ1-4	CASSTHPGLGEKLFF
TRBV4-1	few	TRBJ2-7	CASSLAGTGTYEQYF
TRBV11-2	.	TRBJ2-7	CASSLVRSVVDEQYF
TRBV7-3	.	TRBJ2-3	CASSLSPVTDTQYF
TRBV27	.	TRBJ1-5	CASSLSGQGGYQPQHF
TRBV4-1	.	TRBJ2-1	CASSQEEGSSYNEQFF
TRBV6-1	.	TRBJ2-7	CASSAKRETREQYF
TRBV4-1	few	TRBJ2-7	CASSLGQLAYEQYF
TRBV25-1	.	TRBJ1-4	CASSEAGRANEKLFF